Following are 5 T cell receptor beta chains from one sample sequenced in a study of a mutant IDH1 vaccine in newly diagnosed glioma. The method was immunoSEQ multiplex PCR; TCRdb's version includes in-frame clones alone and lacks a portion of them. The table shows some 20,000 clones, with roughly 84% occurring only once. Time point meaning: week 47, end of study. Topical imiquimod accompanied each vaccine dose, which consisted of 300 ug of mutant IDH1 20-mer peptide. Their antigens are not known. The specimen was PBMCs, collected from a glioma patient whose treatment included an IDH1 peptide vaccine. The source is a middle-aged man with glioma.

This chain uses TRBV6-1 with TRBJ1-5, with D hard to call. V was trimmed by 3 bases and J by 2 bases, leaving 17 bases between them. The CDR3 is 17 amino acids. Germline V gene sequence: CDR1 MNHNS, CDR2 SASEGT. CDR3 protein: CASSESSSGWGNQPQHF. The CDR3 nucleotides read TGTGCCAGCAGTGAGAGCTCCTCCGGGTGGGGCAATCAGCCCCAGCATTTT.

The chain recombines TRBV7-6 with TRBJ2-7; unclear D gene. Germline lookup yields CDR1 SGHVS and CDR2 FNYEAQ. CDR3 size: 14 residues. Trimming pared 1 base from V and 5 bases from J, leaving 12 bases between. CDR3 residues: CASSLVPGPDEQYF. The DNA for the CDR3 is TGTGCCAGCAGCTTAGTCCCGGGTCCCGACGAGCAGTACTTC.

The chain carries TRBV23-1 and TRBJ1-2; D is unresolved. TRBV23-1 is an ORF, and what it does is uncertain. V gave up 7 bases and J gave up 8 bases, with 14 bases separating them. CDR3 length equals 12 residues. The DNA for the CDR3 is TGCGCCAGCACCGCCCTGCCCCGCGGCTACACCTTC. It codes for CASTALPRGYTF.

CDR3: CASRDTLNYGYTF. CDR3 bases: TGTGCCAGTAGGGACACTCTCAACTATGGCTACACCTTC. V and J are TRBV19 and TRBJ1-2; a possible D gene is TRBD1 (5 bases). CDR1 is LNHDA, CDR2 SQIVND, per germline (reference sequence). CDR3 length: 13 amino acids. V lost 6 bases and J lost 2, with 10 bases in between.

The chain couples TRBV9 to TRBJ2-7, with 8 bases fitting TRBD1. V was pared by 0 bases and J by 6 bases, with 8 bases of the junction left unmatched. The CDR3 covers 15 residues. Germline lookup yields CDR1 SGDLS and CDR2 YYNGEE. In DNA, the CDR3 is TGTGCCAGCAGCGTAGGCCAGGGGGCACTCAGCGAGCAGTACTTC. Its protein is CASSVGQGALSEQYF.